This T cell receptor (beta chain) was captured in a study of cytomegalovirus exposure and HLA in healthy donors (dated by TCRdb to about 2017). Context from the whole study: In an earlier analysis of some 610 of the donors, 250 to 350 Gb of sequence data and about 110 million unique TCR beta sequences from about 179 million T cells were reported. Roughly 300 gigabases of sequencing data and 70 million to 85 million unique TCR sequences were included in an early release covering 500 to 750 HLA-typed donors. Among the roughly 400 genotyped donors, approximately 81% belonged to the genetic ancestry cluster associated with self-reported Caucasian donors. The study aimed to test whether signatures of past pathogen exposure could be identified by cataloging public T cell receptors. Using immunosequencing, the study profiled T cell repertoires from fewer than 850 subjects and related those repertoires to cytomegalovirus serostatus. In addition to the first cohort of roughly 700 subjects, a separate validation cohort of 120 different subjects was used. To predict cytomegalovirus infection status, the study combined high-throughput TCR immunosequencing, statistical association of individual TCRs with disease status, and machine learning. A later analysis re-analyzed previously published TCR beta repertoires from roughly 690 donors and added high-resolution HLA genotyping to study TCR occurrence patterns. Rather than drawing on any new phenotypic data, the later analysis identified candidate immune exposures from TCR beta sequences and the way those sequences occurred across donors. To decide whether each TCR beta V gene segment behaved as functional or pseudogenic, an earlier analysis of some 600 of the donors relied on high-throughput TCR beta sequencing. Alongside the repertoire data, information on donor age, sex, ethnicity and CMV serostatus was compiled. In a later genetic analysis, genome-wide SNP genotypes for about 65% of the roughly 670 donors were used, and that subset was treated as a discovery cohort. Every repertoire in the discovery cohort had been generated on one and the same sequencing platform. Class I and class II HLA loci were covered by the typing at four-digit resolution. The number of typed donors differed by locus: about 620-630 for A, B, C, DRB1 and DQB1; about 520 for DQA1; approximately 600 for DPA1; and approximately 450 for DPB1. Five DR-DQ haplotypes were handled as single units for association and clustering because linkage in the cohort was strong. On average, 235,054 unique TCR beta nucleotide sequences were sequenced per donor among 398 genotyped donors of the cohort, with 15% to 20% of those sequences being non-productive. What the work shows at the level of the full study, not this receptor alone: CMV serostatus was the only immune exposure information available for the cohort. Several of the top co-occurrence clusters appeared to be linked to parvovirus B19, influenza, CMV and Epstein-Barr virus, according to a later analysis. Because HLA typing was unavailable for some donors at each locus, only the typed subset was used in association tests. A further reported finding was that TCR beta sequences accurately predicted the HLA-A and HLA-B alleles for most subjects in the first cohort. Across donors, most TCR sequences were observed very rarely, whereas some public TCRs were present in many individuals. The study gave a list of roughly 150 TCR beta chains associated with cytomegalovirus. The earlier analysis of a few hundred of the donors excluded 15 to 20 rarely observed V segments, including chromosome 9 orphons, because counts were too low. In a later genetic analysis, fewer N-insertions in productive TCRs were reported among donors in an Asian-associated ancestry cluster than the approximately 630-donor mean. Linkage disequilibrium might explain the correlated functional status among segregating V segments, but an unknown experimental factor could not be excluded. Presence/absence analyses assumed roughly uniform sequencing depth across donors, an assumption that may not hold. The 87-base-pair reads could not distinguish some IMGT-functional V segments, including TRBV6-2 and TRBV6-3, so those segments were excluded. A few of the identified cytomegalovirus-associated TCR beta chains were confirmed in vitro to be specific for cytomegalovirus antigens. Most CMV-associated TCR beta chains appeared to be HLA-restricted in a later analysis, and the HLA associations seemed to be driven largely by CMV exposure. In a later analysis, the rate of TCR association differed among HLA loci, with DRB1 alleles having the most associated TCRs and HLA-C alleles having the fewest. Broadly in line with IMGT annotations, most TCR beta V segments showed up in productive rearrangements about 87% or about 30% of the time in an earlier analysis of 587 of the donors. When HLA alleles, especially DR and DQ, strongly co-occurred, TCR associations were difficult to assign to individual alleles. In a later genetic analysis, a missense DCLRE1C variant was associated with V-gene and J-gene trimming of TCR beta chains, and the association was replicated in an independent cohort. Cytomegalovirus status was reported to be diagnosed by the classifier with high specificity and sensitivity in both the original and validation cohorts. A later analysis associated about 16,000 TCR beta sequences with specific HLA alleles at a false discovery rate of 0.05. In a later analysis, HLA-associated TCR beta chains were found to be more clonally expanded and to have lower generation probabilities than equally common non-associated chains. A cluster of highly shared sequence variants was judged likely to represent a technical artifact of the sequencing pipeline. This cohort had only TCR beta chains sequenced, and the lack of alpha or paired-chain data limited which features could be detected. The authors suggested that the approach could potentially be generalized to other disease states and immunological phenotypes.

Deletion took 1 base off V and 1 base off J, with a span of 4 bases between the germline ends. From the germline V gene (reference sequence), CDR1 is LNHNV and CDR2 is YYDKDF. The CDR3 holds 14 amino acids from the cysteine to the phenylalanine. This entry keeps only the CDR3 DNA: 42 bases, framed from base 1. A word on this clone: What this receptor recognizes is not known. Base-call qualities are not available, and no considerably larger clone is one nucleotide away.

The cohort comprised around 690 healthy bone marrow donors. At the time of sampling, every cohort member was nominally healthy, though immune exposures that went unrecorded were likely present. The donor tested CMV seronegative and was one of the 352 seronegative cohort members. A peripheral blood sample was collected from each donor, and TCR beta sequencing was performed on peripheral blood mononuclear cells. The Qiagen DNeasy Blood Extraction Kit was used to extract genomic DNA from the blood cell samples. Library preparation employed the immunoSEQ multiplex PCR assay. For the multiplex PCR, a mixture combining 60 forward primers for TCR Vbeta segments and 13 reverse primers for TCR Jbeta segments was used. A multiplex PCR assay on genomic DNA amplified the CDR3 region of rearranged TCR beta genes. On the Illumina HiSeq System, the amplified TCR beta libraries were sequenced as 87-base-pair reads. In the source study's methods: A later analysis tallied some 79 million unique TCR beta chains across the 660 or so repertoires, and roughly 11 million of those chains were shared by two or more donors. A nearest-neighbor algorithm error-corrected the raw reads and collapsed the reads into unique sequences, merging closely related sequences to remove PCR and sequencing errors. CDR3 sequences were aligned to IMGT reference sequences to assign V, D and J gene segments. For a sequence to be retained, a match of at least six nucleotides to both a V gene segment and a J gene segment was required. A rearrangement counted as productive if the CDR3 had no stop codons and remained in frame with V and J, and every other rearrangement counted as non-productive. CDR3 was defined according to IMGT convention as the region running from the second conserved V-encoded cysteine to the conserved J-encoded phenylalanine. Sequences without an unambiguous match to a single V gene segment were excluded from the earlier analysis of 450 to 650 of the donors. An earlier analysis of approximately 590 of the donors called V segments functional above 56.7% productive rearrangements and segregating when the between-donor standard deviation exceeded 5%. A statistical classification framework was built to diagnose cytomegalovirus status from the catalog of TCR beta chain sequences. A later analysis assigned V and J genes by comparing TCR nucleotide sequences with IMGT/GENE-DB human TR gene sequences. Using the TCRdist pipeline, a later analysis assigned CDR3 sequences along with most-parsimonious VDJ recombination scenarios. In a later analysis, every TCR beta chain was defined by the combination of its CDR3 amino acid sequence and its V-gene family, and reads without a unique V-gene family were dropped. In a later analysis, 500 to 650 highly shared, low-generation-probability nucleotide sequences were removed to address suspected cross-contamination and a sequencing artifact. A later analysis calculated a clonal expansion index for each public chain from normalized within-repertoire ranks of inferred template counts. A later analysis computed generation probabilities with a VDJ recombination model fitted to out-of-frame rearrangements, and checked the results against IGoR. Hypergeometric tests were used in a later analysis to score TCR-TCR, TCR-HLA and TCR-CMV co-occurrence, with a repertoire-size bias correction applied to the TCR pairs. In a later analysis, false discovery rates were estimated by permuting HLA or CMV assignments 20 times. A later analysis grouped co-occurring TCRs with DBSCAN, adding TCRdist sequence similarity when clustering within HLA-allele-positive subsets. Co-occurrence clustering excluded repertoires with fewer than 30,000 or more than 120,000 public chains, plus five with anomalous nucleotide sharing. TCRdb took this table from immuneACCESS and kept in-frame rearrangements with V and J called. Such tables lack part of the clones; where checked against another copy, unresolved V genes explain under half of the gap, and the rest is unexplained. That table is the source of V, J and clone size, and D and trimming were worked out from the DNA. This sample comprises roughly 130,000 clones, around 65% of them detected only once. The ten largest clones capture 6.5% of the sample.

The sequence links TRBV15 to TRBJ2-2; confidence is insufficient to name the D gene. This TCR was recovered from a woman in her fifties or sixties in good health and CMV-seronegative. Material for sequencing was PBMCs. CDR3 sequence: CATSRGLNTGELFF. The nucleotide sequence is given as TGTGCCACCAGCAGAGGACTGAACACCGGGGAGCTGTTTTTT.